These T cell receptor beta chains were read from a single sample in a study of beta chain features in type 1 diabetes. Profiled with immunoSEQ multiplex PCR; TCRdb holds only in-frame clones, not every one. The sample yields fewer than 200,000 clones, roughly an eighth seen once. Sequenced input: central memory CD4+ T cells from blood. The receptors here all came from a woman between 18 and 29 years old in good health. Each CDR3 is given with its conserved first and last residue. D genes are given only for firm matches. A row's size may be missing; if present it is once, few, many or a size class.

v_call	clone_size	d_call	j_call	cdr3_aa	cdr3_nt
TRBV4-3	few	TRBD2	TRBJ2-1	CASSQSLAGSLFF	TGCGCCAGCAGCCAGTCACTAGCGGGGTCTCTGTTCTTC
TRBV28	-	-	TRBJ2-1	CASSFGPTNEQFF	TGTGCCAGCAGTTTCGGTCCAACCAATGAGCAGTTCTTC
TRBV28	few	-	TRBJ1-2	CASSLDRYGYTF	TGTGCCAGCAGTTTAGACAGATATGGCTACACCTTC
TRBV20-1	-	-	TRBJ2-1	CSARDGAEQFF	TGCAGTGCTAGAGATGGGGCTGAGCAGTTCTTC
TRBV29-1	few	TRBD2	TRBJ2-2	CSAGTSGNTGELFF	TGCAGCGCGGGGACTAGCGGTAACACCGGGGAGCTGTTTTTT
TRBV7-7	few	TRBD1	TRBJ2-3	CASSFQGAGDTQYF	TGTGCTAGCAGCTTTCAGGGGGCAGGTGATACGCAGTATTTT
TRBV7-2	-	-	TRBJ2-5	CASSFVRETQYF	TGTGCCAGCAGCTTCGTACGGGAGACCCAGTACTTC
TRBV7-9	few	TRBD1	TRBJ1-1	CASSSRGQSAEAFF	TGTGCCAGCAGCTCTAGGGGACAGAGCGCTGAAGCTTTCTTT
TRBV2	-	-	TRBJ2-7	CASRAQGLSIYEQYF	TGTGCCAGCAGAGCTCAGGGGCTATCCATCTACGAGCAGTACTTC
TRBV7-9	few	TRBD1	TRBJ1-1	CASSPGTGKTEAFF	TGTGCCAGCAGCCCCGGGACAGGGAAAACTGAAGCTTTCTTT
TRBV5-1	-	-	TRBJ2-1	CASSLISGDTGNEQFF	TGCGCCAGCAGCTTGATCTCCGGGGATACGGGGAATGAGCAGTTCTTC
TRBV30	-	TRBD2	TRBJ2-4	CASAWAGGAWNIQYF	TGTGCCTCTGCATGGGCGGGAGGCGCCTGGAACATTCAGTACTTC
TRBV27	few	TRBD1	TRBJ1-2	CASSLFTGGGYGYTF	TGTGCCAGCAGTTTATTTACAGGGGGCGGCTATGGCTACACCTTC
TRBV7-9	-	TRBD1	TRBJ2-3	CASSADRGADTQYF	TGTGCCAGCAGCGCGGACAGGGGGGCAGATACGCAGTATTTT
TRBV7-2	-	-	TRBJ2-5	CASSLALETETQYF	TGTGCCAGCAGCTTAGCGCTGGAGACGGAGACCCAGTACTTC
TRBV4-2	-	-	TRBJ1-2	CASKTGTRNYGYTF	TGTGCCAGTAAAACCGGGACTAGGAACTATGGCTACACCTTC
TRBV21-1	-	-	TRBJ2-5	CASSKACLGQGAWETQYF	TGTGCCAGCAGCAAAGCTTGCCTAGGACAGGGGGCGTGGGAGACCCAGTACTTC
TRBV18	-	TRBD2	TRBJ2-3	CASSQLAGSTDTQYF	TGTGCCAGCTCACAACTAGCGGGGAGCACAGATACGCAGTATTTT
TRBV28	few	-	TRBJ2-5	CASSLRTNSETQYF	TGTGCCAGCAGTTTAAGGACTAACTCCGAGACCCAGTACTTC
TRBV18	-	-	TRBJ2-4	CASSPGLENIQYF	TGTGCCAGCTCACCGGGACTGGAAAACATTCAGTACTTC
TRBV7-2	few	-	TRBJ2-3	CASSLMQGPTDTQYF	TGTGCCAGCAGCTTAATGCAGGGGCCCACAGATACGCAGTATTTT
TRBV14	few	TRBD1	TRBJ2-3	CASSQGDSYTQYF	TGTGCCAGCAGCCAAGGGGACAGTTATACGCAGTATTTT
TRBV20-1	-	-	TRBJ2-7	CSAINNYEQYF	TGCAGTGCTATAAACAACTACGAGCAGTACTTC
TRBV6-5	few	-	TRBJ2-7	CASSGSSYEQYF	TGTGCCAGCAGTGGGAGCTCCTACGAGCAGTACTTC
TRBV28	-	-	TRBJ2-7	CAIAGGQWYEQYF	TGTGCCATTGCGGGGGGACAGTGGTACGAGCAGTACTTC
TRBV2	-	TRBD2	TRBJ2-1	CASRTSGSRGEQFF	TGTGCCAGCAGAACTAGCGGGAGCCGCGGTGAGCAGTTCTTC
TRBV5-1	-	TRBD1	TRBJ1-4	CASSLASTGQSNEKLFF	TGCGCCAGCAGCTTGGCCAGCACGGGACAGTCTAATGAAAAACTGTTTTTT
TRBV4-3	-	TRBD1	TRBJ2-5	CASSQGQGSLNLQETQYF	TGCGCCAGCAGCCAAGGACAGGGCTCGCTAAACCTCCAAGAGACCCAGTACTTC
TRBV7-6	few	TRBD2	TRBJ2-7	CASSQTSGYEQYF	TGTGCCAGCAGCCAGACTAGCGGCTACGAGCAGTACTTC
TRBV30	-	-	TRBJ2-1	CAWTMGQGLIYNEQFF	TGTGCCTGGACGATGGGGCAGGGACTTATCTACAATGAGCAGTTCTTC
TRBV4-2	few	TRBD2	TRBJ2-1	CASSPERGAYNEQFF	TGTGCCAGCAGCCCGGAGCGGGGGGCCTACAATGAGCAGTTCTTC
TRBV27	-	-	TRBJ2-2	CASSLRERTGELFF	TGTGCCAGCAGTTTGAGGGAAAGGACCGGGGAGCTGTTTTTT
TRBV5-1	-	TRBD1	TRBJ1-2	CASSSTGGNYGYTF	TGCGCCAGCAGTTCTACAGGGGGCAACTATGGCTACACCTTC
TRBV14	-	TRBD2	TRBJ2-7	CASSQDTGLAPEQYF	TGTGCCAGCAGCCAAGATACGGGACTAGCACCCGAGCAGTACTTC
TRBV29-1	-	TRBD1	TRBJ2-5	CSVLRQQGEETQYF	TGCAGCGTCCTGAGACAACAGGGGGAAGAGACCCAGTACTTC
TRBV30	-	TRBD2	TRBJ2-7	CAWSPLSGSSYEQYF	TGTGCCTGGAGTCCCCTTAGCGGGAGCTCCTACGAGCAGTACTTC
TRBV19	few	TRBD2	TRBJ2-5	CASTPGGRVRETQYF	TGTGCCAGTACCCCGGGGGGGAGGGTGAGAGAGACCCAGTACTTC
TRBV7-9	few	TRBD2	TRBJ2-4	CASSPGGNIQYF	TGTGCCAGCTCTCCGGGGGGGAACATTCAGTACTTC
TRBV5-1	few	TRBD1	TRBJ2-7	CASSPAGTGYYEQYF	TGCGCCAGCAGCCCCGCCGGGACAGGGTATTACGAGCAGTACTTC
TRBV2	few	TRBD2	TRBJ2-1	CATSVVNEQFF	TGTGCAACTAGCGTAGTAAATGAGCAGTTCTTC
TRBV2	-	-	TRBJ2-2	CASSVWGRKSSGELFF	TGTGCCAGCAGTGTTTGGGGGCGGAAAAGCTCCGGGGAGCTGTTTTTT
TRBV19	few	TRBD2	TRBJ2-1	CASRTGTSGNNEQFF	TGTGCCAGTAGGACCGGGACTAGCGGAAACAATGAGCAGTTCTTC